These 5 T cell receptor beta chains share one sample of origin, sequenced in a study of regulatory T cells in long-lasting Graves disease. Time point: newly diagnosed GD, antithyroid drugs for less than 3 months. The TCR library was made from RNA extracted from PBMCs. Arm-PCR of CDR3 regions and iRepertoire HTBI primers were the basis on which TCR beta libraries were built. TCRdb passed the multiplex PCR reads through MiXCR, listing each CDR3 protein once. The profile shows 510,000 or so distinct CDR3 sequences, around 13% of them singletons. The data were also submitted as part of a second study, on T cells in Graves' hyperthyroidism and ophthalmopathy.

Specimen: peripheral blood mononuclear cells (PBMCs), collected at new diagnosis, from a patient treated with antithyroid drugs. The receptors were sampled from a young woman with Graves disease.

This clonotype was detected only a few times. CDR3 sequence reads: CASSEDGGYGYTF. CDR3 sequence (DNA): TGTGCCAGCAGCGAGGACGGGGGCTATGGCTACACCTTC. The chain carries TRBV3-1 and TRBJ1-2; tentative D call: TRBD1 (5 bases). Germline V gene lookup returns CDR1 LGHDT and CDR2 YNNKEL (reference sequence). Trimming took off 5 bases at V and 4 bases at J, with 11 bases between the two ends. This CDR3 is 13 amino acids long.

This clonotype has just a few counts. The genes are TRBV27 and TRBJ2-7, with 7 bases matching TRBD2. The trim removed 2 bases at V and 0 bases at J, leaving 4 bases unmatched. Germline CDR1 is MNHEY and CDR2 is SMNVEV (reference sequence). The CDR3 is 15 amino acids. The CDR3 sequence: CASSLTSAASYEQYF. The CDR3 coding sequence is TGTGCCAGCAGTTTAACTAGCGCAGCCTCCTACGAGCAGTACTTC.

The table lists this clonotype with a few counts. The rearrangement joins TRBV20-1 to TRBJ1-6; the match to TRBD1 covers 10 bases. The V gene's germline CDR1 is DFQATT and CDR2 SNEGSKA (reference sequence). V lost 0 bases to trimming and J lost 4 bases; unmatched junction nucleotides: 9. The CDR3 has 18 amino acids. The DNA of the CDR3 is TGCAGTGCTAGAGACCAAGACAGGGGGCTAGGTTATAATTCACCCCTCCACTTT. Encoded protein: CSARDQDRGLGYNSPLHF.

The V gene is TRBV2, the J gene TRBJ2-1; 7 bases match TRBD2. The trim removed 5 bases at V and 7 bases at J, leaving 2 bases unmatched. CDR3 length equals 12 residues. Germline V lookup: CDR1 SNHLY, CDR2 FYNNEI. CDR3 loop: CASSWTRNEQFF. The CDR3 region has the DNA TGTGCCAGCAGTTGGACTAGAAATGAGCAGTTCTTC.

This rearrangement joins TRBV20-1 to TRBJ2-1; unclear D gene. The germline V gene has CDR1 DFQATT and CDR2 SNEGSKA (reference sequence). V was cut by 3 bases and J by 0 bases, with 12 bases left in between. CDR3 length: 15 residues. CDR3 DNA: TGCAGTGCTAGGCCTTGGAATCTCTCCTACAATGAGCAGTTCTTC. Its translation: CSARPWNLSYNEQFF.